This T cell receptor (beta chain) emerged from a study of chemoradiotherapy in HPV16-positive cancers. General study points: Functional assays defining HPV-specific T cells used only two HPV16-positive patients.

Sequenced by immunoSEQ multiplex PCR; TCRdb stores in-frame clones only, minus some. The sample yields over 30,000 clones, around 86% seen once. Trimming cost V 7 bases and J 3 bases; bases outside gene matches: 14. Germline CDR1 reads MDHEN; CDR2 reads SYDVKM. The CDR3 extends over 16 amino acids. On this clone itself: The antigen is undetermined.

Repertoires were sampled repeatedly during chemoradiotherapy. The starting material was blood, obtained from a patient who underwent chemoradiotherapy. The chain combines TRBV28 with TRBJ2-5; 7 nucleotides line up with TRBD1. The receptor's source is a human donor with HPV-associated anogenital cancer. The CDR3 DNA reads TGTGCCAGCAACATGCAAGGGGGACAGAGAAAAGAGACCCAGTACTTC. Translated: CASNMQGGQRKETQYF.